Reported below is one T cell receptor (beta chain). Its antigen is not identified. When sampled, the donors appeared nominally healthy, though they likely had unrecorded immune exposures. These data belong to a study of cytomegalovirus exposure and HLA in healthy donors. Notes on the study in general: The records held CMV serostatus as the only immune exposure information. Several V segments, TRBV6-2 and TRBV6-3 among them, could not be told apart and were dropped. A previous analysis found most TCR beta V segments productive roughly 90% or roughly 30% of the time.

In germline, CDR1 is MDHEN, CDR2 SYDVKM. CDR3 length equals 12 residues. V dropped 6 bases and J dropped 4 bases, with 9 bases sitting between them. The PCR employed 60 Vbeta primers together with 13 Jbeta primers. The protocol was immunoSEQ multiplex PCR, while the TCRdb copy is restricted to in-frame clones and leaves out a portion. This sample has some 97,000 clones, with around 80% found just once. The material sequenced was PBMCs. The TCR sequence derives from a male donor in good health and CMV-seropositive. The chain employs TRBV28 and TRBJ1-2, with D tentatively TRBD1 (5 bases). This CDR3 is CASREDSYGYTF. CDR3 DNA sequence: TGTGCCAGCAGGGAAGACAGCTATGGCTACACCTTC.